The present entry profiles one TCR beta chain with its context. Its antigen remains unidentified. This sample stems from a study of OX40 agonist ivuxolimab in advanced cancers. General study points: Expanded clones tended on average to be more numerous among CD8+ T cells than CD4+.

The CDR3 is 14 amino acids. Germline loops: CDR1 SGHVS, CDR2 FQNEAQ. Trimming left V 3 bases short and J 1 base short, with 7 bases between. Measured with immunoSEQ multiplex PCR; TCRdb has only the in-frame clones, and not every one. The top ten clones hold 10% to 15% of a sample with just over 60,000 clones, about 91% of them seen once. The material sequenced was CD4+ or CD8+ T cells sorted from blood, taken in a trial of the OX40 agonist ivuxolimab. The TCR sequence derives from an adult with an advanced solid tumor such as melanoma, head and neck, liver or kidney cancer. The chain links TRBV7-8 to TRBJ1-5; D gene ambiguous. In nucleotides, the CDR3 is TGTGCCAGCAGCTTTGATAGCAGCAATCAGCCCCAGCATTTT. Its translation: CASSFDSSNQPQHF.